This T cell receptor (beta chain) was recovered during a study of cytomegalovirus exposure and HLA in healthy donors. Study conclusions and caveats: A prior analysis recorded that most TCR beta V segments were productive about 90% or about 30% of the time. Exclusion applied to some V segments, including TRBV6-2 and TRBV6-3, as they were indistinguishable.

It was with 60 Vbeta and 13 Jbeta primers that the PCR ran. Sequenced by immunoSEQ multiplex PCR; TCRdb stores in-frame clones only, minus some. This table holds roughly 89,000 clones, about four fifths found once. V lost 2 bases to trimming and J lost 8 bases, with 6 bases between them. Germline V CDR1 and CDR2: SNHLY, FYNNEI. This CDR3 has 11 amino acids. This clone was detected only once. Its antigen is unknown. The chain carries TRBV2 and TRBJ1-2, with TRBD1 as a possible D gene (5 bases). The sequence came from a woman in her twenties or thirties in good health and CMV-seronegative. Sequencing input: PBMCs. The CDR3 region is CASSEWGGYTF. The CDR3, as DNA: TGTGCCAGCAGTGAATGGGGCGGCTACACCTTC. Variable domain in full (rest from reference TRBV2 and TRBJ1-2): EPEVTQTPSHQVTQMGQEVILRCVPISNHLYFYWYRQILGQKVEFLVSFYNNEISEKSEIFDDQFSVERPDGSNFTLKIRSTKLEDSAMYFCASSEWGGYTFGSGTRLTVV.